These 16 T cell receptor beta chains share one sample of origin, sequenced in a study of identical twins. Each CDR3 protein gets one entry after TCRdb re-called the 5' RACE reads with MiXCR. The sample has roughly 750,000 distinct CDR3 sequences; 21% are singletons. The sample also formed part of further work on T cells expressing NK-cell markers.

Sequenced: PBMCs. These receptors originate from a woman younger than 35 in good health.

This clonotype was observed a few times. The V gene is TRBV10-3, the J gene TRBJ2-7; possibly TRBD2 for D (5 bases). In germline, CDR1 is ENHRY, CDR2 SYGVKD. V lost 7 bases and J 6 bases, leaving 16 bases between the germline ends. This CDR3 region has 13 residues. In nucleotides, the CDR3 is TGTGCCATCAATCGAGGGCGGTTCGGCGAGCAGTACTTC. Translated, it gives CAINRGRFGEQYF.

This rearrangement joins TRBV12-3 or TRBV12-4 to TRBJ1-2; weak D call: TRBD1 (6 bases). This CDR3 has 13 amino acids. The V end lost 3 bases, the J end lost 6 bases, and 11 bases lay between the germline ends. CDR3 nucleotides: TGTGCCAGCAGTTTTGGGGGGCCAGATGGCTACACCTTC. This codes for CASSFGGPDGYTF.

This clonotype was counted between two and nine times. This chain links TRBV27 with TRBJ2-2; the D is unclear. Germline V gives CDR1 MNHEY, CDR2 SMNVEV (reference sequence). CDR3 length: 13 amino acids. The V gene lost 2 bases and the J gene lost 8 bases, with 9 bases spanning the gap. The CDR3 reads CASSLGPLGELFF. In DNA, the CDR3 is TGTGCCAGCAGTTTAGGCCCCTTGGGGGAGCTGTTTTTT.

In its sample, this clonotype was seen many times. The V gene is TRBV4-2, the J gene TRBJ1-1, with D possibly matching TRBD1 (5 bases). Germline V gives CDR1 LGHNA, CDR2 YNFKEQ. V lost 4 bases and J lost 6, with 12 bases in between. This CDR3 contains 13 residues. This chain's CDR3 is CASSPTGPSEAFF. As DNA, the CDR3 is TGTGCCAGCAGCCCTACGGGGCCCTCTGAAGCTTTCTTT.

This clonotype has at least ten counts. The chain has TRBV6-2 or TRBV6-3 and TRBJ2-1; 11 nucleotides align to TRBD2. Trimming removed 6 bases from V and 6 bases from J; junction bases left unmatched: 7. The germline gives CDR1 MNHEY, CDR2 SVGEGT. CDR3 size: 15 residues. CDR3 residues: CASRALAGDLNEQFF. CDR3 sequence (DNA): TGTGCCAGCAGGGCACTAGCGGGAGACCTCAATGAGCAGTTCTTC.

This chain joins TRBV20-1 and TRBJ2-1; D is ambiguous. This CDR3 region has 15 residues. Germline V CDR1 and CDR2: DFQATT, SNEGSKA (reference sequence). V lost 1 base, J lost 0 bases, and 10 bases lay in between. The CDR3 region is CSARGSAHSYNEQFF. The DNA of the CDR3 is TGCAGTGCTAGAGGTAGTGCTCACTCCTACAATGAGCAGTTCTTC.

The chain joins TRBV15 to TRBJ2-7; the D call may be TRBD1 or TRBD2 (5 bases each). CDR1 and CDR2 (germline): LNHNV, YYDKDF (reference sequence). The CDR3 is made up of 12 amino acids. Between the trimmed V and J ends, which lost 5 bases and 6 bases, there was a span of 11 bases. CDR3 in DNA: TGTGCCACCAGCCGGGACCACGGCGAGCAGTACTTC. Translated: CATSRDHGEQYF.

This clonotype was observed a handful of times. This chain's CDR3 is CSAKDRIGTNEQFF. The CDR3 nucleotides are TGCAGTGCTAAGGATCGGATCGGGACCAATGAGCAGTTCTTC. The rearrangement uses TRBV20-1 and TRBJ2-1; D may match TRBD1 or TRBD2 (5 bases each). The germline gives CDR1 DFQATT, CDR2 SNEGSKA (reference sequence). The V end was cut by 4 bases, the J end by 6 bases, with 16 bases between. This CDR3 is 14 amino acids long.

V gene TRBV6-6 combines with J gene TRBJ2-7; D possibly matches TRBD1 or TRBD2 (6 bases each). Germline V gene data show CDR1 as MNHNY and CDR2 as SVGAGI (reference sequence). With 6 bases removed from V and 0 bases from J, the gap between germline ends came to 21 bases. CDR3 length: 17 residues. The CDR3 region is CASSLLGAGLSSYEQYF. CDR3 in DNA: TGTGCCAGCAGCTTACTGGGGGCGGGGCTTAGCTCCTACGAGCAGTACTTC.

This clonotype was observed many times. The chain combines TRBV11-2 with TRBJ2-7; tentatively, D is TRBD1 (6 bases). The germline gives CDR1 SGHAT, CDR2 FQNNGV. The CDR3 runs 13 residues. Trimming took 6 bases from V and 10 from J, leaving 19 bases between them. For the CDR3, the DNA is TGTGCCAGCAGGGAATCAGGGGCTACGAGCCAGTACTTC. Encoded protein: CASRESGATSQYF.

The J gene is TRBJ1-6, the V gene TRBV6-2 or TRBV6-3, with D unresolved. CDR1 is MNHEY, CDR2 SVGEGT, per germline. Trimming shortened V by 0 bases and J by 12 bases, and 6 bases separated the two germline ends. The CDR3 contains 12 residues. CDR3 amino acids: CASSYSSLPLHF. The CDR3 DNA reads TGTGCCAGCAGTTACTCATCGTTACCCCTCCACTTT.

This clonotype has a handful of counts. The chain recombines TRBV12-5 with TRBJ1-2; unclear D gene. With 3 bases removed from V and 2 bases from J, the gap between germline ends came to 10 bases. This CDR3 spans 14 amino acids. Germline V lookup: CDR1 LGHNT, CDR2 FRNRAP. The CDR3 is CASGFVNLNYGYTF. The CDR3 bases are TGTGCTAGTGGTTTCGTAAACTTGAACTATGGCTACACCTTC.

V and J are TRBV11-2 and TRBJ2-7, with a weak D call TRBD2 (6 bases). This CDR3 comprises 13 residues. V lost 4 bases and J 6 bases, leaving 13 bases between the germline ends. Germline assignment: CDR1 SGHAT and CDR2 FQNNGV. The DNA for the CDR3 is TGTGCCAGCAGCTCCGGGACTCGTAGCGAGCAGTACTTC. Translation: CASSSGTRSEQYF.

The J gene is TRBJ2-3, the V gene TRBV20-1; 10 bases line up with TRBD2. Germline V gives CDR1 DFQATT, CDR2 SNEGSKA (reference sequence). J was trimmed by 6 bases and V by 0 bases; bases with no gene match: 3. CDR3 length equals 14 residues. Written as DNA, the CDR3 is TGCAGTGCTAGAGAAGCTAGCGGGAGCGATACGCAGTATTTT. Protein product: CSAREASGSDTQYF.

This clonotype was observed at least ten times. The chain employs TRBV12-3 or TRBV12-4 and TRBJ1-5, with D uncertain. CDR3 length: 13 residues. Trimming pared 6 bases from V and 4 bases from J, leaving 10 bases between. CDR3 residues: CASSWLKNQPQHF. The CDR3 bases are TGTGCCAGCAGCTGGCTCAAAAATCAGCCCCAGCATTTT.

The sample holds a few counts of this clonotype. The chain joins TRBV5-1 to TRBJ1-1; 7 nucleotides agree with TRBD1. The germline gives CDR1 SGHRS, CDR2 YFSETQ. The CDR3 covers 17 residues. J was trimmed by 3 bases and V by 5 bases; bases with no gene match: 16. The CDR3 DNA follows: TGCGCCAGCAGTAGACAGGGCGGGATATTAATGGACACTGAAGCTTTCTTT. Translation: CASSRQGGILMDTEAFF.